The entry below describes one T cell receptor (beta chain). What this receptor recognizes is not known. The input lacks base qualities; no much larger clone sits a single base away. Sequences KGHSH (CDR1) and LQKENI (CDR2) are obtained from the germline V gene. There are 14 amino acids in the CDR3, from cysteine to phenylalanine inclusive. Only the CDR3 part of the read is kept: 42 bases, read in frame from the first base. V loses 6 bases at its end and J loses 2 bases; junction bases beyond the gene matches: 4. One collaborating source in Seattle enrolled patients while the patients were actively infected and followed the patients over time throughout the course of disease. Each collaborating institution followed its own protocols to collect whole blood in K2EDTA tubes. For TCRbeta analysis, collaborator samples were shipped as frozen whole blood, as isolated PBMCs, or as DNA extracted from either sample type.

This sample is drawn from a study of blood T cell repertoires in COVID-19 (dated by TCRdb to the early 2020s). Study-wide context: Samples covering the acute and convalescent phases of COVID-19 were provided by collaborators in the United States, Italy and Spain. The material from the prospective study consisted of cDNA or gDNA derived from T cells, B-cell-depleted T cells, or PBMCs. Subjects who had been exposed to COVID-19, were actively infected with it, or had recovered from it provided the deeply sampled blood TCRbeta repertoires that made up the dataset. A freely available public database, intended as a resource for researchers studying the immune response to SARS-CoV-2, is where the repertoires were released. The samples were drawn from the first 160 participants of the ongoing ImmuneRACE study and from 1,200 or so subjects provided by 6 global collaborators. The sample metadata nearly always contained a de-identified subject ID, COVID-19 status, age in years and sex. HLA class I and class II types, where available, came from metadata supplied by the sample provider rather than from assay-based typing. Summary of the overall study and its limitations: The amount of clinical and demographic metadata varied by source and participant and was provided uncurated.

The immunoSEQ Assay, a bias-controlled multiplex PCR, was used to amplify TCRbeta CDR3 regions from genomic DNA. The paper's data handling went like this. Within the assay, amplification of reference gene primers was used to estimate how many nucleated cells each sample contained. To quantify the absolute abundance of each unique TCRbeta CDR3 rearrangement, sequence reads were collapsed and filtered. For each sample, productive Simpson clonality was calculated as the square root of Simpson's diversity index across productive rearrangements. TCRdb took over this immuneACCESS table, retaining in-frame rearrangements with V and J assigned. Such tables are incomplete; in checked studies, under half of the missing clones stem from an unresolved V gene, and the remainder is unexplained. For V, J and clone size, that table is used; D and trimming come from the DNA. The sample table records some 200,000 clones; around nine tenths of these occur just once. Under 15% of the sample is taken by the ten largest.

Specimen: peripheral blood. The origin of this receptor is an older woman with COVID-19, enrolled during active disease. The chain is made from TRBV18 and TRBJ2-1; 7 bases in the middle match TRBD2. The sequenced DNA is TGTGCCAGCTCCACTAGCGAGCCCTACAATGAGCAGTTCTTC. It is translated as CASSTSEPYNEQFF.